This T cell receptor beta chain was documented in a study of blood T cell repertoires in COVID-19. Study in general: Some COVID-19 samples were acute and others convalescent; all came from the United States, Italy and Spain. T cells, B-cell-depleted T cells, or PBMCs supplied cDNA or gDNA.

Original processing methods: Researchers report that nucleated cell counts were estimated from reference gene primer amplification. TCRdb keeps only in-frame clones here, not all; method: immunoSEQ multiplex PCR. V and J calls and clone size are copied from that table; D and trimming were computed from the DNA. The sample shows about 67,000 clones, 85% to 90% of them seen only once. CDR3 length equals 13 residues. Trimming stripped 4 bases from V and 3 bases from J, with 9 bases between. Looked up from germline, CDR1 is LGHDT and CDR2 is YNNKEL (reference sequence). Sequencing input: peripheral blood. The V call is TRBV3-1 (or the pseudogene TRBV3-2), the J call TRBJ1-1; D call uncertain. This receptor was taken from a man between 45 and 60 years old with active COVID-19. This CDR3 reads CASSPELDTEAFF. In DNA form, the CDR3 reads TGTGCCAGCAGCCCCGAATTAGACACTGAAGCTTTCTTT.